These T cell receptor beta chains were read from a single sample in a study of shared clonotypes between healthy human individuals. Here immunoSEQ multiplex PCR was the method, and the copy in TCRdb shows in-frame clones only, minus some. The repertoire consists of roughly 2.4 million clones, with 90% to 96% occurring once and the leading ten covering roughly 0.13%. What was sequenced was naive CD4+ T cells sorted from blood. The receptors derive from a man aged 18 to 29 in good health. Each CDR3 is given with its conserved first and last residue. D genes are given only for firm matches. Clone sizes are given selectively: once, few, many, or a class where the clone is expanded.

TRBV7-9	TRBJ1-2	.	.	CASSARDGSNYGYTF	TGTGCCAGCAGCGCCCGGGACGGATCTAACTATGGCTACACCTTC
TRBV7-9	TRBJ2-3	.	TRBD1	CASSLGDRGTNTQYF	TGTGCCAGCAGCTTAGGGGACAGGGGGACGAATACGCAGTATTTT
TRBV5-6	TRBJ2-3	.	TRBD1	CASSSRLTGGPDTQYF	TGTGCCAGCAGCTCTAGACTGACAGGGGGTCCAGATACGCAGTATTTT
TRBV10-3	TRBJ2-3	.	TRBD1	CAIMEGGSTDTQYF	TGTGCCATCATGGAAGGGGGCAGCACAGATACGCAGTATTTT
TRBV5-1	TRBJ2-5	.	.	CASSWSAGSQETQYF	TGCGCCAGCAGCTGGTCTGCCGGGAGCCAAGAGACCCAGTACTTC
TRBV6-1	TRBJ2-7	.	.	CASSEAAPRFQYF	TGTGCCAGCAGTGAAGCGGCCCCCCGGTTCCAGTACTTC
TRBV11-3	TRBJ2-5	.	.	CASSLSLGEGETQYF	TGTGCCAGCAGCTTATCTTTGGGAGAGGGAGAGACCCAGTACTTC
TRBV10-2	TRBJ2-1	.	.	CASRAAGIYNEQFF	TGCGCCAGCAGGGCGGCAGGGATTTACAATGAGCAGTTCTTC
TRBV7-9	TRBJ1-6	.	TRBD1	CASSLGGTGGVNSPLHF	TGTGCCAGCAGCTTAGGCGGCACAGGGGGTGTTAATTCACCCCTCCACTTT
TRBV27	TRBJ2-4	.	.	CASSSGRAGNIQYF	TGTGCCAGCAGTTCCGGGCGGGCGGGGAACATTCAGTACTTC
TRBV6-1	TRBJ2-7	.	.	CAGQSSYEQYF	TGTGCCGGACAGAGCTCCTACGAGCAGTACTTC
TRBV6-5	TRBJ2-7	.	.	CASSYSAQGSYEQYF	TGTGCCAGCAGTTACTCGGCCCAGGGTTCCTACGAGCAGTACTTC
TRBV7-3	TRBJ2-1	.	.	CASSLGLTANEQFF	TGTGCCAGCAGCTTGGGTTTAACAGCCAATGAGCAGTTCTTC
TRBV5-1	TRBJ2-3	.	.	CASSLDRATDTQYF	TGCGCCAGCAGCTTGGATAGGGCCACAGATACGCAGTATTTT
TRBV4-3	TRBJ1-5	.	.	CASSQEEDQPQHF	TGCGCCAGCAGCCAAGAGGAAGATCAGCCCCAGCATTTT
TRBV12-2	TRBJ2-3	.	.	CASRLPRLAGGPGGTDTQYF	TGTGCAAGTCGCCTACCGCGACTAGCGGGGGGTCCCGGGGGCACAGATACGCAGTATTTT
TRBV12-5	TRBJ2-1	.	.	CASGPGLHYNEQFF	TGTGCTAGTGGTCCTGGACTACATTACAATGAGCAGTTCTTC
TRBV30	TRBJ1-5	.	.	CAWGTGPELHF	TGTGCCTGGGGAACAGGGCCCGAATTACATTTT
TRBV6-1	TRBJ1-6	few	.	CASSPGLHNSPLHF	TGTGCCAGCAGTCCGGGGCTACACAATTCACCCCTCCACTTT
TRBV10-3	TRBJ2-1	.	TRBD2	CAISEGGGANEQFF	TGTGCCATCAGTGAAGGCGGGGGGGCCAATGAGCAGTTCTTC
TRBV4-2	TRBJ2-3	.	TRBD2	CASSPIAGTSGTDTQYF	TGTGCCAGCAGCCCGATAGCCGGGACTAGCGGCACAGATACGCAGTATTTT
TRBV7-9	TRBJ2-1	.	TRBD2	CASSLGLAGFNEQFF	TGTGCCAGCAGCTTAGGACTAGCGGGGTTCAATGAGCAGTTCTTC
TRBV5-1	TRBJ2-7	.	.	CASSLALGPGYEQYF	TGCGCCAGCAGCTTGGCCCTCGGCCCGGGGTACGAGCAGTACTTC
TRBV9	TRBJ2-7	.	.	CASSMMEGGYEQYF	TGTGCCAGCAGCATGATGGAGGGCGGCTACGAGCAGTACTTC
TRBV18	TRBJ2-1	.	TRBD2	CASSPERGGIYNEQFF	TGTGCCAGCTCACCGGAGCGGGGGGGCATTTACAATGAGCAGTTCTTC
TRBV18	TRBJ2-1	.	.	CASSRKVDNEQFF	TGTGCCAGCTCCCGGAAGGTGGACAATGAGCAGTTCTTC
TRBV5-1	TRBJ1-3	.	.	CASSPQGGGNTIYF	TGCGCCAGCAGCCCACAGGGAGGTGGAAACACCATATATTTT
TRBV27	TRBJ2-7	.	TRBD2	CASSFSSGSYEQYF	TGTGCCAGCAGTTTTTCTAGCGGGAGCTACGAGCAGTACTTC
TRBV7-9	TRBJ1-2	.	.	CASSSEQGGYTF	TGTGCCAGCAGCTCGGAACAGGGAGGATACACCTTC
TRBV11-1	TRBJ2-5	.	.	CASSIPPLEETQYF	TGTGCCAGCAGCATCCCCCCGTTGGAAGAGACCCAGTACTTC
TRBV30	TRBJ1-5	few	.	CAWSGLEWNQPQHF	TGTGCCTGGAGTGGACTCGAGTGGAATCAGCCCCAGCATTTT
TRBV7-6	TRBJ2-1	.	TRBD1	CASSSGTGNEQFF	TGTGCCAGCAGCTCCGGGACAGGCAATGAGCAGTTCTTC
TRBV6-6	TRBJ1-1	once	.	CASSRGNVGTEAFF	TGTGCCAGCTCAAGGGGGAACGTGGGGACTGAAGCTTTCTTT
TRBV7-9	TRBJ2-1	.	.	CASSLKTQGRLSYNEQFF	TGTGCCAGCAGCTTAAAAACCCAGGGGCGTTTATCCTACAATGAGCAGTTCTTC
TRBV18	TRBJ2-3	.	.	CASSPPVGGGTDTQYF	TGTGCCAGCTCACCACCGGTCGGAGGGGGCACAGATACGCAGTATTTT
TRBV19	TRBJ2-1	.	TRBD1	CASGDRERRNEQFF	TGTGCCAGTGGGGACAGAGAAAGGAGGAATGAGCAGTTCTTC
TRBV18	TRBJ2-7	.	.	CASSPGHPGAYEQYF	TGTGCCAGCTCACCGGGACACCCCGGAGCCTACGAGCAGTACTTC
TRBV5-1	TRBJ1-2	once	.	CASSLEGREAYGYTF	TGCGCCAGCAGCTTGGAGGGCAGGGAGGCCTATGGCTACACCTTC
TRBV12-5	TRBJ1-2	.	TRBD1	CASGPATGDYNYGYTF	TGTGCTAGTGGTCCCGCCACAGGGGACTATAACTATGGCTACACCTTC
TRBV5-6	TRBJ2-5	once	TRBD2	CASSLTLAGGPIEETQYF	TGTGCCAGCAGCTTGACGCTAGCGGGAGGGCCGATTGAGGAGACCCAGTACTTC
TRBV6-6	TRBJ1-5	.	.	CASRPGLENQPQHF	TGTGCCAGCAGACCGGGGCTCGAGAATCAGCCCCAGCATTTT
TRBV2	TRBJ1-2	.	.	CASSESGADGYTF	TGTGCCAGCAGTGAATCGGGGGCGGATGGCTACACCTTC
TRBV20-1	TRBJ2-7	.	.	CSARRDEQYF	TGCAGTGCTAGAAGGGACGAGCAGTACTTC
TRBV30	TRBJ2-1	.	.	CAWSAAYNEQFF	TGTGCCTGGAGTGCTGCTTACAATGAGCAGTTCTTC
TRBV6-1	TRBJ1-2	.	TRBD1	CASSVPNRGPALYGYTF	TGTGCCAGCAGTGTCCCGAACAGGGGGCCGGCACTTTATGGCTACACCTTC
TRBV2	TRBJ1-5	.	TRBD1	CASSGTGGRQPQHF	TGTGCCAGCTCTGGAACAGGGGGCAGGCAGCCCCAGCATTTT